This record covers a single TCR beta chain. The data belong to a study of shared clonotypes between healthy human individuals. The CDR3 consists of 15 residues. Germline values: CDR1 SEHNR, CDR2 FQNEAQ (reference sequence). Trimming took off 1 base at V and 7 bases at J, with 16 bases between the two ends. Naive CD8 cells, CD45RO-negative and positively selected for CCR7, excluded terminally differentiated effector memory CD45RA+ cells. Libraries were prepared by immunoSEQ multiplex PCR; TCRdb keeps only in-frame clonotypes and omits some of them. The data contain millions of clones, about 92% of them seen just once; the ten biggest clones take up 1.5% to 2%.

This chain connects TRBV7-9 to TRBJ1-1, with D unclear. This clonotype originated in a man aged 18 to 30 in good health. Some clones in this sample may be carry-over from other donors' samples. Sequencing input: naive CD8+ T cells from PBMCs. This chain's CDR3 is CASSLEGYLYGEAFF. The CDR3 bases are TGTGCCAGCAGCTTAGAGGGATATTTGTACGGTGAAGCTTTCTTT.